These 11 T cell receptor beta chains came from one sample sequenced in a study of memory CD4+ T cells and cytomegalovirus serostatus (dated by TCRdb to the late 2010s). The library was generated by the immunoSEQ multiplex PCR assay. TCRdb stores this immuneACCESS table with in-frame sequences only. Part of the clones is absent; in the studies checked, under half of the shortfall reflects unresolved V genes, and no reason is known for the rest. This sample lists about 53,000 clones; about 81% were detected once. The ten largest clones capture 0.8% to 1.2% of the sample. A FACSAria II was used to sort memory CD4+ T cells, defined as single viable CD3+CD4+CD8-CD45RO+ cells. Material for sequencing was memory CD4+ T cells from blood. Source of these receptors: an adult in good health and CMV-seronegative.

This chain connects TRBV30 to TRBJ1-2; 7 positions agree with TRBD1. The CDR3 has 14 residues. Germline V gene lookup returns CDR1 GTSNPN and CDR2 SVGIG (reference sequence). Losses at the gene ends were 1 base for V and 5 bases for J; bases not matched to a gene: 7. The CDR3 sequence: CAWSGQTGKYGYTF. CDR3 DNA sequence: TGTGCCTGGAGTGGGCAGACAGGGAAATATGGCTACACCTTC.

J is TRBJ2-7 and V is TRBV21-1; the table's D call, TRBD1, was not checked against the DNA. TRBV21-1 is shown as a pseudogene. CDR3 length: 16 residues. The CDR3 spells CASSKAGAGETYEQYF. As DNA, the CDR3 is TGTGCCAGCAGCAAAGCGGGGGCAGGGGAAACCTACGAGCAGTACTTC.

The chain recombines TRBV18 with TRBJ2-1; 9 bases line up with TRBD1. The CDR3 has 15 residues. J gave up 9 bases and V 4 bases, and 10 bases lay outside the gene matches. CDR1 is KGHSH, CDR2 LQKENI, per germline. CDR3 protein: CASSQPGQGFGEQFF. The CDR3 DNA reads TGTGCCAGCTCACAACCGGGACAGGGATTCGGTGAGCAGTTCTTC.

The gene calls are TRBV15 and TRBJ2-7, with 8 positions matching TRBD1. Germline lookup yields CDR1 LNHNV and CDR2 YYDKDF (reference sequence). V trimming: 8 bases; J trimming: 4 bases; junction bases outside the gene matches: 7. The CDR3 spans 13 residues. CDR3 DNA sequence: TGTGCCACCCGACGGGACAGGAATTACGAGCAGTACTTC. As protein: CATRRDRNYEQYF. Together with reference TRBV15 and TRBJ2-7, the CDR3 gives the full variable domain: DAMVIQNPRYQVTQFGKPVTLSCSQTLNHNVMYWYQQKSSQAPKLLFHYYDKDFNNEADTPDNFQSRRPNTSFCFLDIRSPGLGDTAMYLCATRRDRNYEQYFGPGTRLTVT.

The CDR3 DNA reads TGTGCCAGCAGACACAGGGGAGGAAACACCATATATTTT. This gives the protein CASRHRGGNTIYF. This chain links TRBV11-2 with TRBJ1-3; 7 nucleotides line up with TRBD1. After removal of 6 bases from V and 4 bases from J, the junction contained 3 bases not matched to a gene. In germline, CDR1 is SGHAT, CDR2 FQNNGV. The CDR3 is 13 residues long.

This clone was picked up one time. J is TRBJ2-3 and V is TRBV13; maybe TRBD1 (5 bases). Trimming pared 4 bases from V and 4 bases from J, leaving 9 bases between. The CDR3 is 13 amino acids. The germline V gene has CDR1 PRHDT and CDR2 FYEKMQ (reference sequence). CDR3 nucleotides: TGTGCCAGCAGCTACACAGGATCAGATACGCAGTATTTT. Protein product: CASSYTGSDTQYF.

Here the CDR3 reads CASSQQGGHSSYTF. CDR3 nucleotide sequence: TGCGCCAGCAGCCAACAGGGAGGACACTCTAGCTACACCTTC. This chain joins TRBV4-3 and TRBJ1-2; D perhaps matches TRBD1 (5 bases). V lost 2 bases and J 9 bases, leaving 16 bases between the germline ends. This CDR3 has 14 amino acids. Germline V gives CDR1 LGHNA, CDR2 YSLEER.

The chain links TRBV6-1 to TRBJ2-5, with 16 bases fitting TRBD2. The CDR3 is 17 residues long. Per germline, CDR1 MNHNS and CDR2 SASEGT. V was clipped by 2 bases and J by 5 bases; unmatched bases: 5. The CDR3 DNA sequence: TGTGCCAGCAGTGAAAGACCGGGACTAGCGGGAGGGGAGACCCAGTACTTC. Encoded protein: CASSERPGLAGGETQYF.

This clone has more than one count but fewer than ten. The chain links TRBV5-5 to TRBJ2-5; tentative D call: TRBD1 (5 bases). This CDR3 comprises 16 residues. V lost 2 bases and J lost 5, with 19 bases in between. Looked up from germline, CDR1 is SGHKS and CDR2 is YYEKEE (reference sequence). The DNA of the CDR3 is TGTGCCAGCAGCTTATTCCAGGGAACCGGTGGGGAGACCCAGTACTTC. Amino acid sequence: CASSLFQGTGGETQYF.

The V call is TRBV7-2, the J call TRBJ2-1, with D perhaps matching TRBD1 (6 bases). Per the germline V gene, CDR1 is SGHTA and CDR2 is FQGNSA. This CDR3 is 15 amino acids long. Trimming took off 6 bases at V and 4 bases at J, with 16 bases between the two ends. CDR3 bases: TGTGCCAGCAGTTACCAACCCGGACAGTACAATGAGCAGTTCTTC. Amino acids: CASSYQPGQYNEQFF.

The chain couples TRBV7-9 to TRBJ1-2; the D gene is possibly TRBD1 (6 bases). The germline V gene has CDR1 SEHNR and CDR2 FQNEAQ (reference sequence). Trimming cost V 11 bases and J 0 bases, with 13 bases left between them. CDR3 length equals 13 residues. DNA for the CDR3: TGTGCCTCGGGGGCGTCCTCTAACTATGGCTACACCTTC. Its translation: CASGASSNYGYTF.